The subject of this entry is one T cell receptor (beta chain). This entry comes from a study of blood T cell repertoires in COVID-19. Looking at the study overall: Sites in the United States, Italy and Spain provided acute and convalescent COVID-19 samples.

This CDR3 region has 16 residues. The germline V gene encodes CDR1 MGHRA and CDR2 YSYEKL. Trimming stripped 4 bases from V and 0 bases from J, with 13 bases between. Assay: immunoSEQ multiplex PCR; the TCRdb copy retains only in-frame clones and omits some. This table holds 300,000 to 350,000 clones, roughly 89% found once. The rearrangement uses TRBV4-1 and TRBJ1-3; D is possibly TRBD1 (6 bases). The source is a woman between 18 and 30 years old with acute COVID-19. Sequences were obtained from PBMCs or T cells enriched from blood (not recorded which). CDR3 residues: CASSLGGAHSGNTIYF. In DNA form, the CDR3 reads TGCGCCAGCAGCCTGGGGGGGGCCCACTCTGGAAACACCATATATTTT.